Following are 11 T cell receptor beta chains from one sample sequenced in a study of early stage breast cancer tumors. TCRdb's table, derived via immunoSEQ multiplex PCR, lists solely in-frame clones and lacks some. The sample holds fewer than 80,000 clones; 80% are singletons and the top ten take 4% to 5%. Sequences were obtained from blood. These receptors were obtained from a middle-aged person with breast cancer.

The rearrangement joins TRBV7-3 to TRBJ1-1; D gene uncertain. Germline assignment: CDR1 SGHTA and CDR2 FQGTGA. The CDR3 covers 13 residues. Trimming removed 3 bases at V and 2 bases at J, with 7 bases between. This CDR3 is CASSFNTNTEAFF. In DNA form, the CDR3 reads TGTGCCAGCAGCTTTAACACAAACACTGAAGCTTTCTTT.

CDR3 protein: CAWSFGGPDTQYF. The CDR3 DNA is TGTGCCTGGAGTTTTGGGGGCCCAGATACGCAGTATTTT. The gene calls are TRBV30 and TRBJ2-3; TRBD1 is a possible D gene (6 bases). This CDR3 has 13 residues. Germline V gene data show CDR1 as GTSNPN and CDR2 as SVGIG (reference sequence). Trimming shortened V by 2 bases and J by 4 bases, and 10 bases separated the two germline ends.

This clone was counted between two and nine times. The chain couples TRBV13 to TRBJ2-3; TRBD2 matches at 11 bases. V was pared by 4 bases and J by 3 bases, with 12 bases of the junction left unmatched. This CDR3 spans 18 amino acids. From germline, CDR1 is PRHDT and CDR2 FYEKMQ (reference sequence). The CDR3 region has the DNA TGTGCCAGCAGCTCAACTCCGGGACTAGCGGTTAGTACAGATACGCAGTATTTT. As protein: CASSSTPGLAVSTDTQYF. Full variable domain (rest looked up from reference TRBV13 and TRBJ2-3): AAGVIQSPRHLIKEKRETATLKCYPIPRHDTVYWYQQGPGQDPQFLISFYEKMQSDKGSIPDRFSAQQFSDYHSELNMSSLELGDSALYFCASSSTPGLAVSTDTQYFGPGTRLTVL.

This clone was seen only once. The chain is built from TRBV4-1 and TRBJ2-7; 10 nucleotides agree with TRBD2. Trimming at V came to 0 bases and at J to 7 bases, leaving 9 bases not matched to a gene. Germline values: CDR1 MGHRA, CDR2 YSYEKL. This CDR3 contains 16 residues. CDR3: CASSQDASGRAQEQYF. The CDR3 bases are TGCGCCAGCAGCCAAGACGCGAGCGGGAGGGCCCAAGAGCAGTACTTC.

The chain recombines TRBV14 with TRBJ1-1, with D possibly TRBD1 on 5 matching bases. The CDR3 runs 16 residues. V shed 3 bases and J shed 0 bases, with 14 bases lying between them. CDR1 SGHDN and CDR2 FVKESK come from the germline V gene. The DNA of the CDR3 is TGTGCCAGCAGCCATTTTAGGGGTAACCTGAACACTGAAGCTTTCTTT. It translates to CASSHFRGNLNTEAFF.

This chain links TRBV28 with TRBJ1-2; 9 bases align to TRBD1. Trimming took 6 bases from V and 5 from J; bases not matched to a gene: 13. Germline V gene lookup returns CDR1 MDHEN and CDR2 SYDVKM. This CDR3 comprises 16 residues. CDR3 nucleotides: TGTGCCAGCAGAACATCTCCGGGACAGGGCCTATATGGCTACACCTTC. Amino acids: CASRTSPGQGLYGYTF.

V gene TRBV6-5 combines with J gene TRBJ1-4, with a tentative D call TRBD1 (6 bases). V was cut by 4 bases and J by 0 bases, with 12 bases left in between. Germline CDR1 is MNHEY and CDR2 is SVGAGI. This CDR3 has 16 amino acids. CDR3 in amino acids: CASSFTGLATNEKLFF. The CDR3 bases are TGTGCCAGCAGTTTTACAGGGTTAGCAACTAATGAAAAACTGTTTTTT.

This clone showed up just a few times. The J gene is TRBJ1-2, the V gene TRBV7-2; D remains ambiguous. Germline CDR1 and CDR2: SGHTA and FQGNSA. V was pared by 5 bases and J by 11 bases, with 18 bases between. This CDR3 comprises 13 residues. CDR3 sequence reads: CASSNRRERAYTF. CDR3 in DNA: TGTGCCAGCAGCAATCGCCGGGAGCGGGCATACACCTTC.

The CDR3 reads CARSGMTGRIWETQYF. CDR3 nucleotides: TGTGCCAGAAGCGGAATGACAGGGCGGATTTGGGAGACCCAGTACTTC. This rearrangement joins TRBV5-3 to TRBJ2-5; 7 bases line up with TRBD1. TRBV5-3 is an ORF for which the function is uncertain. The CDR3 runs to 16 residues. V trimming: 4 bases; J trimming: 5 bases; junction bases outside the gene matches: 14.

The chain joins TRBV30 to TRBJ1-1; D remains unclear. From germline, CDR1 is GTSNPN and CDR2 SVGIG (reference sequence). The CDR3 runs 12 residues. V lost 4 bases, J lost 6 bases, and 12 bases lay in between. This chain's CDR3 is CAWNPGSPEAFF. The DNA of the CDR3 is TGTGCCTGGAACCCGGGAAGTCCTGAAGCTTTCTTT.

This clone was counted a single time. The gene calls are TRBV28 and TRBJ2-3; 14 positions match TRBD2. The CDR3 runs 17 residues. Per the germline V gene, CDR1 is MDHEN and CDR2 is SYDVKM. Trimming removed 2 bases from V and 3 bases from J; junction bases left unmatched: 4. The CDR3 coding sequence is TGTGCCAGCAGTTTAATGACTAGCGGGAGGGGTACAGATACGCAGTATTTT. Protein: CASSLMTSGRGTDTQYF.